Each of the 5 T cell receptor beta chains below was sequenced from the same sample in a study of regulatory T cells in long-lasting Graves disease. Indicated time point: persistent/refractory GD, antithyroid drugs over 5 years with positive TRAb. The authors made the TCR library using RNA they extracted from PBMCs. Through Arm-PCR of CDR3 regions and iRepertoire HTBI primers, TCR beta libraries were built. TCRdb analysed the multiplex PCR reads with MiXCR anew, one entry per CDR3 protein. Of a few hundred thousand distinct CDR3 sequences listed, 23% are singletons. The starting material was peripheral blood mononuclear cells (PBMCs), obtained when the disease was refractory, from a patient treated with antithyroid drugs. All receptors come from a female donor with Graves disease.

The chain joins TRBV5-1 to TRBJ2-1, with unresolved D. Germline values: CDR1 SGHRS, CDR2 YFSETQ. The CDR3 runs 12 residues. The V gene lost 4 bases and the J gene lost 7 bases, with 9 bases spanning the gap. The CDR3 loop is CASSRQANEQFF. The DNA for the CDR3 is TGCGCCAGCAGCCGGCAAGCGAATGAGCAGTTCTTC. Full variable domain (missing parts from reference TRBV5-1 and TRBJ2-1): KAGVTQTPRYLIKTRGQQVTLSCSPISGHRSVSWYQQTPGQGLQFLFEYFSETQRNKGNFPGRFSGRQFSNSRSEMNVSTLELGDSALYLCASSRQANEQFFGPGTRLTVL.

This clonotype occurred many times. The chain joins TRBV2 to TRBJ1-1; D is unclear. The CDR3 spans 16 residues. V shed 4 bases and J shed 4 bases, with 19 bases lying between them. The germline CDR1 and CDR2 sequences are SNHLY and FYNNEI. CDR3 loop: CASSVSQARGGTEAFF. The CDR3 coding sequence is TGTGCCAGCAGTGTAAGTCAGGCCCGGGGAGGCACTGAAGCTTTCTTT.

This clonotype occurred a few times. The V call is TRBV25-1, the J call TRBJ1-5; unclear D gene. Germline CDR1 and CDR2: MGHDK and SYGVNS. This CDR3 has 13 amino acids. V shed 7 bases and J shed 3 bases, with 10 bases lying between them. In DNA, the CDR3 is TGTGCCAGCACAGGCTATGACAATCAGCCCCAGCATTTT. This codes for CASTGYDNQPQHF.

This clonotype has a handful of counts. The chain carries TRBV20-1 and TRBJ2-7; 8 nucleotides match TRBD1. CDR1 is DFQATT, CDR2 SNEGSKA, per germline (reference sequence). The J segment lost 5 bases and the V segment lost 3 bases, leaving 15 bases of the junction unmatched. The CDR3 is made up of 16 amino acids. The CDR3 sequence is CSASVVRTGRINEQYF. The CDR3 DNA reads as TGCAGTGCTAGCGTGGTCCGGACAGGGAGGATCAACGAGCAGTACTTC.

The table lists this clonotype with many counts. The chain couples TRBV12-3 or TRBV12-4 to TRBJ2-5, with a weak D call TRBD1 (6 bases). The CDR3 has 15 residues. Trimming shortened V by 1 base and J by 3 bases, and 12 bases separated the two germline ends. In DNA, the CDR3 is TGTGCCAGCAGTTTAGTTTGGGGGCCGGAAGAGACCCAGTACTTC. It specifies CASSLVWGPEETQYF.